One and the same sample provided the 6 T cell receptor beta chains below, sequenced in a study of spatial heterogeneity in lung cancer. Time point specified: blood at routine non-recurrence follow-up after resection. The authors sequenced whole RNA from tumor, nontumor lung or frozen PBMC without sorting. MiXCR, run by TCRdb on the 5' RACE reads, gives a single entry per CDR3 protein. The sample lists about 25,000 distinct CDR3 sequences; roughly 6% were seen once. Sequenced material: PBMCs, taken at follow-up. These receptors were taken from a male donor with early-stage non-small cell lung cancer.

This clonotype was seen ten or more times. The CDR3 nucleotides read TGTGCCAGCAGGTCACAGGGAACCGGGGAGCTGTTTTTT. Amino acids: CASRSQGTGELFF. The V call is TRBV12-3 or TRBV12-4, the J call TRBJ2-2; possibly TRBD1 for D (6 bases). Trimming removed 6 bases at V and 5 bases at J, with 10 bases between. CDR3 length: 13 residues.

There are many counts of this clonotype. This chain connects TRBV3-2 to TRBJ1-2; TRBD1, as called in the table, went unchecked against the DNA. TRBV3-2 corresponds to a pseudogene. The CDR3 sequence is 13 residues long. The CDR3 DNA is TGTGCCAGCCCCAGGGACGCTAACTATGGCTACACCTTC. Its protein is CASPRDANYGYTF.

This clonotype has ten or more counts. In DNA form, the CDR3 reads TGTGCCAGCAGGCCGGACTATTCCTACAATGAGCAGTTCTTC. This encodes CASRPDYSYNEQFF. V gene TRBV27 combines with J gene TRBJ2-1; a possible D gene is TRBD2 (6 bases). CDR3 length: 14 residues. The germline CDR1 and CDR2 sequences are MNHEY and SMNVEV (reference sequence). Trimming took 6 bases from V and 1 from J, leaving 10 bases between them.

This clonotype turned up a few times. The V gene is TRBV6-1, the J gene TRBJ2-7; D gene unclear. This CDR3 is 13 amino acids long. V lost 2 bases to trimming and J lost 6 bases, with 11 bases between them. CDR1 and CDR2 from the germline V gene are MNHNS and SASEGT. The CDR3 bases are TGTGCCAGCAGTGAAATTTCTGGGATCGAGCAGTACGTC. Residues: CASSEISGIEQYV.

Many counts were recorded for this clonotype. The chain is built from TRBV7-9 and TRBJ2-5; no firm D call. Germline values: CDR1 SEHNR, CDR2 FQNEAQ (reference sequence). There are 12 residues in the CDR3. Deletions cut 5 bases from V and 5 bases from J, with 9 bases between. CDR3 in DNA: TGTGCCAGCAGCAAGTTGAGGGAGACCCAGTACTTC. It is translated as CASSKLRETQYF.

Many counts were recorded for this clonotype. This chain links TRBV11-1 with TRBJ2-2, with a possible D match to TRBD2 (5 bases). The ends were cut back, 1 base at V and 7 bases at J, with 16 bases in the middle. The CDR3 has 16 residues. CDR1 and CDR2 from the germline V gene are SGHAT and FQDESV (reference sequence). As DNA, the CDR3 is TGTGCCAGCAGCTTAGGAGGGAGACCGGGAATCGGGGAGCTGTTTTTT. Translated, it gives CASSLGGRPGIGELFF.